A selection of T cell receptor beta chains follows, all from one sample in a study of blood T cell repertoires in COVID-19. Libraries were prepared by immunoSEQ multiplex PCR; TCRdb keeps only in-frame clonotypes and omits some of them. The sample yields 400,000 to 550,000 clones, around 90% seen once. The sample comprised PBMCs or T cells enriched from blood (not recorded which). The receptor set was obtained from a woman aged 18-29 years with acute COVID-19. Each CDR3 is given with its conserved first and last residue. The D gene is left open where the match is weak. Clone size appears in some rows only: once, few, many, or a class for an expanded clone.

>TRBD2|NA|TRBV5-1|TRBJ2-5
CASSLAGNQETQYF
TGCGCCAGTTCCCTAGCGGGGAACCAAGAGACCCAGTACTTC
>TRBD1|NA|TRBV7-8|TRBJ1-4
CASSPRTGEGEKLFF
TGTGCCAGCAGCCCTAGGACAGGGGAAGGGGAAAAACTGTTTTTT
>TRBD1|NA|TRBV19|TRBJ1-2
CASSTGQGAQGYTF
TGTGCCAGTAGTACGGGACAGGGGGCGCAGGGCTACACCTTC
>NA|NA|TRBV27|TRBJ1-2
CASSFGSRKNGYTF
TGTGCCAGCAGTTTTGGGTCCAGGAAAAATGGCTACACCTTC
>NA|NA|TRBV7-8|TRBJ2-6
CASSPRGPGANVLTF
TGTGCCAGCAGCCCCCGCGGGCCCGGGGCCAACGTCCTGACTTTC
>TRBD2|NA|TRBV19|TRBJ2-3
CASSQAGGGTDTQYF
TGTGCCAGTAGTCAGGCGGGGGGGGGCACAGATACGCAGTATTTT
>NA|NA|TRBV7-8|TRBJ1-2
CASSLGQRGSGYTF
TGTGCCAGCAGCTTAGGGCAGAGGGGGTCTGGCTACACCTTC
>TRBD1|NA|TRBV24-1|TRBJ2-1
CATSDFRDREKNEQFF
TGTGCCACCAGTGATTTCCGGGACAGGGAGAAAAATGAGCAGTTCTTC
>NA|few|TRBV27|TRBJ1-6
CASRIRQSSYNSPLHF
TGTGCCAGCAGGATAAGACAGAGCTCCTATAATTCACCCCTCCACTTT
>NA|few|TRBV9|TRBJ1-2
CASSVGSDSYGYTF
TGTGCCAGCAGCGTAGGATCAGACTCCTATGGCTACACCTTC
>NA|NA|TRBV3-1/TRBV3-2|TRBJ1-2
CASSQTRARGYGYTF
TGTGCCAGCAGCCAGACGAGGGCCAGGGGCTATGGCTACACCTTC
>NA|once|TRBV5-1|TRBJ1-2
CASSLDRANGYTF
TGCGCCAGCAGCTTGGACAGGGCAAATGGCTACACCTTC
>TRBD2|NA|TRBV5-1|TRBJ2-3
CASSTWWEGVNTQYF
TGCGCCAGCAGCACCTGGTGGGAGGGAGTCAATACGCAGTATTTT
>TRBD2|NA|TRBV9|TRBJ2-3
CASSVGTSGSALDTQYF
TGTGCCAGCAGCGTAGGGACTAGCGGGAGTGCGTTGGATACGCAGTATTTT
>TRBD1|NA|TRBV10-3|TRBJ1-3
CAIRGGDRRNTIYF
TGTGCCATCAGGGGGGGGGACAGGAGAAACACCATATATTTT
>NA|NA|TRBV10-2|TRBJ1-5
CASSAAGRDQPQHF
TGCGCCAGCAGTGCTGCGGGGCGAGATCAGCCCCAGCATTTT
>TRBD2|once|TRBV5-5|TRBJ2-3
CASSPDTGGPGTDTQYF
TGTGCCAGCAGCCCAGACACGGGAGGGCCGGGCACAGATACGCAGTATTTT